This paragraph reports one TCR beta chain. This sample is part of a study of blood T cell repertoires in COVID-19. Study in general: Samples came from the United States, Italy and Spain, spanning acute and convalescent COVID-19. In each case, the material was cDNA or gDNA derived from T cells, B-cell-depleted T cells, or PBMCs.

CDR1 and CDR2 (germline): LNHDA, SQIVND (reference sequence). CDR3 length: 14 amino acids. V was pared by 7 bases and J by 2 bases, with 13 bases between. In the source study's methods: Estimated nucleated cell counts came from reference gene primer amplification. Repertoires were generated with immunoSEQ multiplex PCR, while TCRdb's copy carries only in-frame clones and drops some. V, J and clone size reflect that table, while D and trimming were determined from the DNA. The sample yields 150,000 to 200,000 clones, 90% seen once. The sequenced sample was peripheral blood. The TCR sequence derives from a man in his fifties or sixties with active or convalescent COVID-19. The genes are TRBV19 and TRBJ2-3; D might be TRBD2 (6 bases). CDR3 in DNA: TGTGCCAGTAATAGCGGCGGTTTCACAGATACGCAGTATTTT. Its translation is CASNSGGFTDTQYF.